This entry features one T cell receptor beta chain sequence. The data originate from a study of blood T cell repertoires in COVID-19. For the study at large: PBMCs, B-cell-depleted T cells, or T cells were the source of the cDNA or gDNA that made up the material.

With V trimmed by 6 bases and J by 3 bases, 4 bases remained unmatched. The CDR3 is 13 amino acids. The germline gives CDR1 SNHLY, CDR2 FYNNEI. Original processing notes: Scientists estimated how many nucleated cells there were by amplifying reference gene primers. TCRdb's copy holds only in-frame clones and misses some; the assay was immunoSEQ multiplex PCR. V, J and clone size were drawn from that table, and D and trimming were deduced from the DNA. Among around 370,000 clones listed, over 70% were seen once. V gene TRBV2 combines with J gene TRBJ2-7; 8 bases agree with TRBD1. Sequenced: peripheral blood. The receptor was derived from a woman aged 45-65 years with COVID-19, enrolled during active disease. Here the CDR3 reads CASSQGAGYEQYF. CDR3 DNA: TGTGCCAGCAGCCAGGGGGCAGGCTACGAGCAGTACTTC.